This TCR beta chain was profiled in a study of metastatic and nonmetastatic thyroid tumors. Thyroid surgery took place with no prior treatment in any patient. This CDR3 is built from 14 residues. V was trimmed by 6 bases and J by 5 bases, leaving 14 bases between them. Germline loops: CDR1 MNHEY, CDR2 SVGEGT. TCRdb reanalyzed the PCR reads via MiXCR. The profile shows around 31,000 clones, about a sixth of them singletons. This clone was observed many times. The chain couples TRBV6-2 or TRBV6-3 to TRBJ2-4; weak D call: TRBD2 (6 bases). Sequencing was done on a sample of blood. This sequence was found in a female donor with papillary thyroid cancer or a benign thyroid nodule (not recorded which). Some clones in this sample may be carry-over from other donors' samples. This CDR3 is CASRSGFSQNIQYF. The CDR3 nucleotides read TGTGCCAGCAGGAGCGGGTTCTCCCAAAACATTCAGTACTTC.